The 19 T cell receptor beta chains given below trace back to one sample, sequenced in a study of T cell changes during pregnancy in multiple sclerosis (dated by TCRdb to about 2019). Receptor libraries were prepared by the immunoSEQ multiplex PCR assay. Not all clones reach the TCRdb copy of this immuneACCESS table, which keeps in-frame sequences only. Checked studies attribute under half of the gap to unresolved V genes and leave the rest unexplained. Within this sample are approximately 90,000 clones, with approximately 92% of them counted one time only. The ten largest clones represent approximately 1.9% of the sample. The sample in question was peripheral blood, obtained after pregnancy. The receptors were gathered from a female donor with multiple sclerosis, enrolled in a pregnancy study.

The CDR3 DNA sequence: TGCGCCAGCAGCTTGGCCGCGGGCCTACAAGCAGATACGCAGTATTTT. Its protein is CASSLAAGLQADTQYF. J is TRBJ2-3 and V is TRBV5-1, with D perhaps matching TRBD2 (5 bases). This CDR3 region has 16 residues. Looked up from germline, CDR1 is SGHRS and CDR2 is YFSETQ. V lost 0 bases, J lost 4 bases, and 15 bases lay in between. Full variable domain (remainder filled in from reference TRBV5-1 and TRBJ2-3): KAGVTQTPRYLIKTRGQQVTLSCSPISGHRSVSWYQQTPGQGLQFLFEYFSETQRNKGNFPGRFSGRQFSNSRSEMNVSTLELGDSALYLCASSLAAGLQADTQYFGPGTRLTVL.

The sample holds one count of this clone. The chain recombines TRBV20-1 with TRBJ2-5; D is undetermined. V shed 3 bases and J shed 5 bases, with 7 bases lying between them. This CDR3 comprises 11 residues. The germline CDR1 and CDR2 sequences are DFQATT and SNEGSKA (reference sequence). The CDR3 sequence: CSASSVETQYF. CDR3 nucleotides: TGCAGTGCTAGTTCTGTCGAGACCCAGTACTTC.

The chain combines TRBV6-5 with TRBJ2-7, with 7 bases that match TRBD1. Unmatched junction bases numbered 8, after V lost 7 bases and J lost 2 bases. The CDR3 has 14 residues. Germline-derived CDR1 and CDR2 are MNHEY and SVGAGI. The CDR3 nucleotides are TGTGCCAGCACCCAGGGGGACCGCACCTACGAGCAGTACTTC. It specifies CASTQGDRTYEQYF.

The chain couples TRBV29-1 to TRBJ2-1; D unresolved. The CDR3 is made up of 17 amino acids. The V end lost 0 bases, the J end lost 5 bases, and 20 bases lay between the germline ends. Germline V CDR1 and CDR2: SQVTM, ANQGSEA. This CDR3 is CSVEDLARGKRNNEQFF. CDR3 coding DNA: TGCAGCGTTGAAGACCTGGCCCGCGGAAAACGGAACAATGAGCAGTTCTTC.

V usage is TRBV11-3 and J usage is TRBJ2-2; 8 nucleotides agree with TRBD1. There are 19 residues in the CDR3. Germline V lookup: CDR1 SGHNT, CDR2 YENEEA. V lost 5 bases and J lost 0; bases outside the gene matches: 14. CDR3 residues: CASSPRAGQESSNTGELFF. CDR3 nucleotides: TGTGCCAGCAGCCCCCGTGCGGGACAGGAGTCCTCGAACACCGGGGAGCTGTTTTTT.

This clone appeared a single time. CDR3 loop: CASSESRLEGSYEQYF. The CDR3 DNA sequence: TGTGCCAGCAGTGAATCAAGGTTAGAGGGTTCCTACGAGCAGTACTTC. The chain uses TRBV25-1 and TRBJ2-7, with TRBD2 as a possible D gene (5 bases). V gave up 1 base and J gave up 1 base, with 14 bases separating them. Germline V gives CDR1 MGHDK, CDR2 SYGVNS. The CDR3 is made up of 16 amino acids.

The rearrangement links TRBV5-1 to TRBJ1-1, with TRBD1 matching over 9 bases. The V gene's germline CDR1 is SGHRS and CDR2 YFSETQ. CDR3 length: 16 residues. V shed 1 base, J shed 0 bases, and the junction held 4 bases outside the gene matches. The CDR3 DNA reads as TGCGCCAGCAGCTTGTTCGGGACAGGGCTGAACACTGAAGCTTTCTTT. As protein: CASSLFGTGLNTEAFF.

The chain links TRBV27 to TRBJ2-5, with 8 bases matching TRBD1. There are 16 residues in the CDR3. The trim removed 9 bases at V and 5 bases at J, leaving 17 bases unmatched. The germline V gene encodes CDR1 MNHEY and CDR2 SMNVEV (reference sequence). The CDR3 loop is CASTTRGQGARETQYF. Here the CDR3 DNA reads TGTGCCAGTACTACGAGAGGGCAGGGGGCGCGTGAGACCCAGTACTTC.

The CDR3 nucleotides are TGTGCCAGCAGTTCGATCACCGGGACAGGGTACGAGCAGTACTTC. It yields the protein CASSSITGTGYEQYF. The rearrangement links TRBV27 to TRBJ2-7; 9 bases fit TRBD1. Per germline, CDR1 MNHEY and CDR2 SMNVEV (reference sequence). The V gene end was trimmed by 4 bases and the J gene end by 4 bases; junction bases not matched to a gene: 8. CDR3 length: 15 residues.

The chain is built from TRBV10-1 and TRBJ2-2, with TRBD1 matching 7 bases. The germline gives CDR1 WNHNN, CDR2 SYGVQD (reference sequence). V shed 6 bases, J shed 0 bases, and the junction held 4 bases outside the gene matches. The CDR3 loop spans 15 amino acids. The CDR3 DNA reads TGCGCCAGCAGCCCCGGGACAGCGAACACCGGGGAGCTGTTTTTT. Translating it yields CASSPGTANTGELFF.

The CDR3 is CASGLVLGEGRGNYGYTF. The DNA for the CDR3 is TGTGCTAGTGGTTTGGTACTCGGGGAGGGCCGAGGGAACTATGGCTACACCTTC. The chain has TRBV12-5 and TRBJ1-2; D is unresolved. Trimming removed 0 bases at V and 2 bases at J, with 19 bases between. Germline CDR1 and CDR2: LGHNT and FRNRAP. There are 18 residues in the CDR3.

CDR3 nucleotide sequence: TGTGCCAGCAGCTTGGGACAGGGGAGTGGCCAGCCCCAGCATTTT. Its translation: CASSLGQGSGQPQHF. The chain links TRBV5-6 to TRBJ1-5; 8 bases agree with TRBD1. CDR3 length: 15 amino acids. Germline V gives CDR1 SGHDT, CDR2 YYEEEE. The ends lost 0 bases at V and 7 bases at J; junction bases unmatched: 6.

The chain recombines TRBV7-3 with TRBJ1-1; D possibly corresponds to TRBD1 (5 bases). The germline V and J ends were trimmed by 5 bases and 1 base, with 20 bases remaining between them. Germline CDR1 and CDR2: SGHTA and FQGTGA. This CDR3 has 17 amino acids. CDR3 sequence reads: CASSLFATQASNTEAFF. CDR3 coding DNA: TGTGCCAGCAGCCTCTTCGCGACACAGGCTTCGAACACTGAAGCTTTCTTT.

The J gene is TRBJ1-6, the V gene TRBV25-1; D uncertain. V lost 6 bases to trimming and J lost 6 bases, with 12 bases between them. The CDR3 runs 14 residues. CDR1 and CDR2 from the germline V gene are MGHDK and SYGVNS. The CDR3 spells CASSRGWSNSPLHF. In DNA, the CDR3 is TGTGCCAGCAGCCGAGGATGGAGTAATTCACCCCTCCACTTT.

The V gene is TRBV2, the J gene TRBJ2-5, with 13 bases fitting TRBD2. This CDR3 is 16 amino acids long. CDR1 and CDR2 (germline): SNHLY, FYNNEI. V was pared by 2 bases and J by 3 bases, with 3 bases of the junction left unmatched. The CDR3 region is CASSEKGTSGKETQYF. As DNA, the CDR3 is TGTGCCAGCAGTGAAAAGGGGACTAGCGGGAAAGAGACCCAGTACTTC.

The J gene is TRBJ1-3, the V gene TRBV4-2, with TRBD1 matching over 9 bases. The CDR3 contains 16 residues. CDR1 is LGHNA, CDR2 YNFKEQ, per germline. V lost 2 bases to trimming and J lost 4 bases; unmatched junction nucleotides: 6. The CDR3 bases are TGTGCCAGCAGCCAACAAAGAACAGGGGGCGGAAACACCATATATTTT. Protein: CASSQQRTGGGNTIYF.

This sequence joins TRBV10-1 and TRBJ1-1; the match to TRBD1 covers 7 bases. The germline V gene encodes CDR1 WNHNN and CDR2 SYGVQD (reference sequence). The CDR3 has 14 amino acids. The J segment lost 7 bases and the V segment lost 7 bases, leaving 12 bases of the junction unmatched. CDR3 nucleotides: TGCGCCAGCACCCCATTCCGCAGGGGGAATGAAGCTTTCTTT. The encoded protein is CASTPFRRGNEAFF.

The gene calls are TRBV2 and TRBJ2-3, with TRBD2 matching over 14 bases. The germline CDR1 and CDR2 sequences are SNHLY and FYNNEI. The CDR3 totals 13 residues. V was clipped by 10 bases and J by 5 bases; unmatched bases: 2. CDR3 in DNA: TGTGCCACCGGGACTAGCGGGGGAGATACGCAGTATTTT. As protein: CATGTSGGDTQYF.

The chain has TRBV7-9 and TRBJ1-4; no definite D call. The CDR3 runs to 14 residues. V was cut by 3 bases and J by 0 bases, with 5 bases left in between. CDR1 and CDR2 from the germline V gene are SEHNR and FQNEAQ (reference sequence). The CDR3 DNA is TGTGCCAGCAGCTTGGGAGCAACTAATGAAAAACTGTTTTTT. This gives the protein CASSLGATNEKLFF. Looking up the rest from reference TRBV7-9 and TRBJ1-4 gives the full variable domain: DTGVSQNPRHKITKRGQNVTFRCDPISEHNRLYWYRQTLGQGPEFLTYFQNEAQLEKSRLLSDRFSAERPKGSFSTLEIQRTEQGDSAMYLCASSLGATNEKLFFGSGTQLSVL.